The 18 T cell receptor beta chains presented below share a single source sample, sequenced in a study of lymphopenia after photon versus proton radiotherapy. Only in-frame clones appear in the TCRdb table, and some are missing; sequencing was by immunoSEQ multiplex PCR. Here the sample spans tens of thousands of clones, about 83% being singletons. The source was peripheral blood, collected from a patient treated with proton-based radiotherapy. The receptors derive from an older woman with cholangiocarcinoma. Some clones in this sample may be carry-over from other donors' samples.

Concerning this clone: The same CDR3 also results from other DNA sequences found in this sample. The chain is built from TRBV12-5 and TRBJ1-5; tentatively, D is TRBD1 (5 bases). The V gene's germline CDR1 is LGHNT and CDR2 FRNRAP. Trimming pared 1 base from V and 4 bases from J, leaving 11 bases between. This CDR3 comprises 15 residues. DNA of the CDR3: TGTGCTAGTGGTTTGGGGGGACGGGCAAATCAGCCCCAGCATTTT. It translates to CASGLGGRANQPQHF.

The CDR3 reads CASSQETRFAGGPHEQYF. CDR3 DNA: TGCGCCAGCAGCCAAGAAACCCGCTTCGCGGGAGGGCCCCACGAGCAGTACTTC. The chain couples TRBV4-3 to TRBJ2-7, with 9 bases identical to TRBD2. The CDR3 sequence is 18 residues long. After removal of 0 bases from V and 5 bases from J, the junction contained 14 bases not matched to a gene. CDR1 is LGHNA and CDR2 is YSLEER in the germline V gene.

The V and J genes are TRBV29-1 and TRBJ1-2; 10 nucleotides match TRBD1. Per the germline V gene, CDR1 is SQVTM and CDR2 is ANQGSEA. Trimming removed 4 bases from V and 7 bases from J; junction bases left unmatched: 6. The CDR3 contains 13 residues. The CDR3 DNA follows: TGCAGCGTTGGGAGGACAGGGGGACGTGGCTACACCTTC. Protein: CSVGRTGGRGYTF.

CDR3 amino acids: CASSQGLEDSGANVLTF. CDR3 DNA sequence: TGCGCCAGCAGCCAAGGGCTGGAGGACTCTGGGGCCAACGTCCTGACTTTC. The V gene is TRBV4-3, the J gene TRBJ2-6, with D perhaps TRBD2 (5 bases). There are 17 residues in the CDR3. The V and J ends lost 1 base and 0 bases respectively, with 10 bases between them. Germline V gives CDR1 LGHNA, CDR2 YSLEER.

This chain uses TRBV25-1 with TRBJ2-2, with 8 bases identical to TRBD2. The CDR3 has 14 amino acids. Germline lookup yields CDR1 MGHDK and CDR2 SYGVNS. With V trimmed by 7 bases and J by 1 base, 2 bases remained unmatched. The CDR3 is CASTGGLNTGELFF. The CDR3 nucleotides read TGTGCCAGCACGGGGGGGCTGAACACCGGGGAGCTGTTTTTT.

This clone is labeled as medium-sized (0.01 to 0.1%). The rearrangement joins TRBV30 to TRBJ1-5; 8 nucleotides align to TRBD1. CDR1 is GTSNPN and CDR2 is SVGIG in the germline V gene (reference sequence). The CDR3 runs 15 residues. V was pared by 2 bases and J by 3 bases, with 6 bases of the junction left unmatched. The CDR3 sequence: CAWSRSDRDNQPQHF. CDR3 coding DNA: TGTGCCTGGAGTCGTTCGGACAGGGACAATCAGCCCCAGCATTTT.

The gene calls are TRBV5-6 and TRBJ2-1; 8 bases are a match to TRBD2. After removal of 0 bases from V and 5 bases from J, the junction contained 4 bases not matched to a gene. Germline V gene lookup returns CDR1 SGHDT and CDR2 YYEEEE. There are 15 residues in the CDR3. The CDR3 DNA is TGTGCCAGCAGCTTGGATCTAGCGGGTCACAATGAGCAGTTCTTC. Translating gives CASSLDLAGHNEQFF.

V and J are TRBV19 and TRBJ1-4; maybe TRBD1 (5 bases). Trimming shortened V by 4 bases and J by 2 bases, and 8 bases separated the two germline ends. The CDR3 is 14 amino acids. Germline lookup yields CDR1 LNHDA and CDR2 SQIVND (reference sequence). CDR3: CASSTGTTNEKLFF. The CDR3 DNA reads as TGTGCCAGTAGTACCGGGACCACTAATGAAAAACTGTTTTTT.

The chain has TRBV7-2 and TRBJ2-1; 7 bases agree with TRBD1. Looked up from germline, CDR1 is SGHTA and CDR2 is FQGNSA. The CDR3 is 12 residues long. V trimming: 4 bases; J trimming: 12 bases; junction bases outside the gene matches: 6. CDR3 amino acids: CASSSGQPGQFF. The CDR3, as DNA: TGTGCCAGCAGCTCGGGACAGCCGGGGCAGTTCTTC.

The V call is TRBV5-4, the J call TRBJ2-3; 8 nucleotides match TRBD2. The V gene end was trimmed by 0 bases and the J gene end by 0 bases; junction bases not matched to a gene: 6. Per germline, CDR1 SGHNT and CDR2 YYREEE (reference sequence). CDR3 length: 17 residues. The CDR3 protein is CASSLGRGARSTDTQYF. Written as DNA, the CDR3 is TGTGCCAGCAGCTTGGGGCGGGGGGCCCGAAGCACAGATACGCAGTATTTT.

The chain uses TRBV7-3 and TRBJ2-2; the D gene is possibly TRBD1 (5 bases). Germline V gene lookup returns CDR1 SGHTA and CDR2 FQGTGA. Trimming left V 4 bases short and J 6 bases short, with 12 bases between. The length of the CDR3 is 14 residues. Here the CDR3 reads CASSSPDSPGELFF. In nucleotides, the CDR3 is TGTGCCAGCAGCTCCCCCGACAGCCCCGGGGAGCTGTTTTTT.

This clone was observed a few times. The V call is TRBV27, the J call TRBJ1-1; weak D call: TRBD1 (5 bases). Germline values: CDR1 MNHEY, CDR2 SMNVEV (reference sequence). This CDR3 region has 12 residues. V shed 2 bases and J shed 4 bases, with 5 bases lying between them. In nucleotides, the CDR3 is TGTGCCAGCAGTTTAACAGGCACTGAAGCTTTCTTT. Translation: CASSLTGTEAFF.

This sequence joins TRBV6-1 and TRBJ1-2, with a tentative D call TRBD1 (5 bases). CDR3 length: 12 residues. V was clipped by 7 bases and J by 13 bases, with 19 bases between them. Germline assignment: CDR1 MNHNS and CDR2 SASEGT. The CDR3 DNA is TGTGCCAGCACCAGTCCCGGGACGTTTTGCACCTTC. Translating it yields CASTSPGTFCTF.

The V call is TRBV29-1, the J call TRBJ2-6; D gene unclear. The CDR3 length is 13 residues. Germline CDR1 reads SQVTM; CDR2 reads ANQGSEA. The V gene lost 5 bases and the J gene lost 1 base, with 6 bases spanning the gap. The CDR3, as DNA: TGCAGCGTTAGTAGATCTGGGGCCAACGTCCTGACTTTC. Its translation: CSVSRSGANVLTF. Full variable domain (rest looked up from reference TRBV29-1 and TRBJ2-6): SAVISQKPSRDICQRGTSLTIQCQVDSQVTMMFWYRQQPGQSLTLIATANQGSEATYESGFVIDKFPISRPNLTFSTLTVSNMSPEDSSIYLCSVSRSGANVLTFGAGSRLTVL.

The CDR3 spells CASSPRGGSGNTIYF. Here the CDR3 DNA reads TGCGCCAGCAGCCCACGGGGGGGATCTGGAAACACCATATATTTT. This rearrangement joins TRBV5-1 to TRBJ1-3; D is perhaps TRBD1 (5 bases). Deletions cut 4 bases from V and 1 base from J, with 12 bases between. This CDR3 comprises 15 residues. The V gene's germline CDR1 is SGHRS and CDR2 YFSETQ.

This sequence joins TRBV7-7 and TRBJ2-1, with 10 nucleotides matching TRBD2. Looked up from germline, CDR1 is SSHAT and CDR2 is FNYEAQ (reference sequence). J lost 3 bases, V lost 5 bases, and 4 bases had no gene match. The CDR3 runs to 15 residues. DNA of the CDR3: TGTGCCAGCAGCGATCTAGCGGGAGACTACAATGAGCAGTTCTTC. Protein product: CASSDLAGDYNEQFF. Combining the CDR3 with reference TRBV7-7 and TRBJ2-1 gives the whole variable domain GAGVSQSPRYKVTKRGQDVTLRCDPISSHATLYWYQQALGQGPEFLTYFNYEAQPDKSGLPSDRFSAERPEGSISTLTIQRTEQRDSAMYRCASSDLAGDYNEQFFGPGTRLTVL.

V and J are TRBV7-2 and TRBJ2-7; 8 bases agree with TRBD2. J was trimmed by 6 bases and V by 5 bases; bases with no gene match: 15. The CDR3 extends over 16 amino acids. Germline values: CDR1 SGHTA, CDR2 FQGNSA. CDR3 bases: TGTGCCAGCAGCGCCTCGGGGGGGCGGGAGAGGGCCGAGCAGTACTTC. Translating gives CASSASGGRERAEQYF. The full variable domain, with the rest looked up from reference TRBV7-2 and TRBJ2-7, is GAGVSQSPSNKVTEKGKDVELRCDPISGHTALYWYRQSLGQGLEFLIYFQGNSAPDKSGLPSDRFSAERTGGSVSTLTIQRTQQEDSAVYLCASSASGGRERAEQYFGPGTRLTVT.

The J gene is TRBJ2-5, the V gene TRBV7-6; 7 positions match TRBD1. The CDR3 contains 13 residues. Germline V lookup: CDR1 SGHVS, CDR2 FNYEAQ. The junction had 3 bases not matched to a gene; V was cut back by 3 bases and J by 5 bases. Here the CDR3 reads CASSFNRGETQYF. The CDR3 bases are TGTGCCAGCAGCTTTAACAGGGGTGAGACCCAGTACTTC. Drawing the rest from reference TRBV7-6 and TRBJ2-5, the complete variable domain is GAGVSQSPRYKVTKRGQDVALRCDPISGHVSLYWYRQALGQGPEFLTYFNYEAQQDKSGLPNDRFSAERPEGSISTLTIQRTEQRDSAMYRCASSFNRGETQYFGPGTRLLVL.